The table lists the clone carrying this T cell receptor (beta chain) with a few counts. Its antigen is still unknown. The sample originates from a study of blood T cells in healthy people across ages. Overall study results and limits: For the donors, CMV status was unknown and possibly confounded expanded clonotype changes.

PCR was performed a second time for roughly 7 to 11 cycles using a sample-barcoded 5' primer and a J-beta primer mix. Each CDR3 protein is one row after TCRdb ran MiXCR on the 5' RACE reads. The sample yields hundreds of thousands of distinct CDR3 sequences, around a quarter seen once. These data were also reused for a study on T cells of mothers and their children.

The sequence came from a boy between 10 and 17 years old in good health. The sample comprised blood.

CDR3 in DNA: TGTGCCAGCAGTCGCCGGGAGAAGCCCTACGAGCAGTACTTC. Its translation is CASSRREKPYEQYF. This chain connects TRBV27 to TRBJ2-7; the D gene is possibly TRBD2 (6 bases). Trimming stripped 5 bases from V and 2 bases from J, with 13 bases between. CDR3 size: 14 residues. Germline values: CDR1 MNHEY, CDR2 SMNVEV (reference sequence).